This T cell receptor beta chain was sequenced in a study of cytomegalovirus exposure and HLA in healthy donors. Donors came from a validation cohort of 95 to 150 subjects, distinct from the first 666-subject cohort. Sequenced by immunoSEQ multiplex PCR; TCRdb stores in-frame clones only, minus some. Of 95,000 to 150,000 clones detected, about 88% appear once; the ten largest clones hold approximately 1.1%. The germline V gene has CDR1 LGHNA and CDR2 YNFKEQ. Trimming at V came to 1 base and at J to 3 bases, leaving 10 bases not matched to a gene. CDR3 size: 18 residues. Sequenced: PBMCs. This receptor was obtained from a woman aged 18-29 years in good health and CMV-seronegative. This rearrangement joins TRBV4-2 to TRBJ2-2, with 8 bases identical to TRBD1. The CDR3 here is CASSQGPMGQDYTGELFF. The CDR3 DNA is TGTGCCAGCAGCCAAGGTCCTATGGGACAGGATTACACCGGGGAGCTGTTTTTT.